Shown below are 18 T cell receptor beta chains from a single sample sequenced in a study of blood T cell repertoires in COVID-19. Some clones are missing from TCRdb's copy, which holds only in-frame ones; the method was immunoSEQ multiplex PCR. Found here are about 90,000 clones, around 81% of them singletons; the top ten hold around 5.8%. Sequenced sample: peripheral blood. The receptors here all came from a man aged 60-69 years with acute or convalescent COVID-19.

V gene TRBV7-2 combines with J gene TRBJ1-1; perhaps TRBD1 as D (5 bases). The germline V and J ends were trimmed by 5 bases and 4 bases, with 14 bases remaining between them. CDR1 and CDR2 from the germline V gene are SGHTA and FQGNSA. The CDR3 contains 14 residues. CDR3 sequence: CASSQGVEGTEAFF. CDR3 DNA: TGTGCCAGCAGCCAAGGGGTAGAAGGCACTGAAGCTTTCTTT.

The chain uses TRBV24-1 and TRBJ1-2; 8 bases are a match to TRBD1. CDR3 length equals 12 residues. Trimming at V came to 4 bases and at J to 9 bases, leaving 3 bases not matched to a gene. Germline CDR1 KGHDR, CDR2 SFDVKD. The CDR3: CATSERQGSYTF. CDR3 coding DNA: TGTGCCACCAGTGAAAGACAGGGGAGCTACACCTTC.

This chain connects TRBV2 to TRBJ2-7; 8 nucleotides align to TRBD1. Germline CDR1 is SNHLY and CDR2 is FYNNEI. The CDR3 consists of 15 residues. Unmatched junction bases numbered 4, after V lost 2 bases and J lost 1 base. DNA for the CDR3: TGTGCCAGCAGTGAAAGGGGACAGGTTTCCTACGAGCAGTACTTC. Translated, it gives CASSERGQVSYEQYF.

The chain links TRBV5-6 to TRBJ2-3; 8 bases map to TRBD2. CDR3 size: 16 residues. CDR1 and CDR2 from the germline V gene are SGHDT and YYEEEE. Trimming cost V 0 bases and J 0 bases; bases outside gene matches: 3. In DNA form, the CDR3 reads TGTGCCAGCAGCTTGGGGCGGGGGGCTAGCACAGATACGCAGTATTTT. Amino acid sequence: CASSLGRGASTDTQYF.

The chain has TRBV5-1 and TRBJ1-3, with D perhaps matching TRBD1 (5 bases). The CDR3 has 13 residues. Germline assignment: CDR1 SGHRS and CDR2 YFSETQ. Trimming removed 6 bases at V and 2 bases at J, with 9 bases between. CDR3 residues: CASTEGTGNTIYF. DNA for the CDR3: TGCGCCAGCACGGAGGGGACTGGAAACACCATATATTTT.

V gene TRBV5-6 combines with J gene TRBJ1-2; tentative D call: TRBD1 (6 bases). The CDR3 sequence is 14 residues long. Trimming shortened V by 4 bases and J by 6 bases, and 16 bases separated the two germline ends. CDR1 and CDR2 (germline): SGHDT, YYEEEE. CDR3 sequence: CASSAPGAWHGYTF. For the CDR3, the DNA is TGTGCCAGCAGCGCTCCAGGGGCCTGGCATGGCTACACCTTC.

This chain uses TRBV7-3 with TRBJ2-6; the match to TRBD2 covers 8 bases. Germline V CDR1 and CDR2: SGHTA, FQGTGA. The CDR3 has 16 amino acids. V lost 4 bases to trimming and J lost 4 bases; unmatched junction nucleotides: 6. DNA of the CDR3: TGTGCCAGCAGCTCGGGAGGGGTCGGCGGGGCCAACGTCCTGACTTTC. Translated: CASSSGGVGGANVLTF.

The chain has TRBV19 and TRBJ1-5; D gene ambiguous. V was cut by 7 bases and J by 5 bases, with 15 bases left in between. The V gene's germline CDR1 is LNHDA and CDR2 SQIVND (reference sequence). The CDR3 extends over 14 amino acids. The CDR3 DNA reads TGTGCCAGTACCGCTAGTAGCCTGTATCAGCCCCAGCATTTT. Protein product: CASTASSLYQPQHF. The whole variable domain, filled in from reference TRBV19 and TRBJ1-5, reads DGGITQSPKYLFRKEGQNVTLSCEQNLNHDAMYWYRQDPGQGLRLIYYSQIVNDFQKGDIAEGYSVSREKKESFPLTVTSAQKNPTAFYLCASTASSLYQPQHFGDGTRLSIL.

The chain uses TRBV2 and TRBJ2-7; TRBD1 agrees at 10 bases. The germline V gene has CDR1 SNHLY and CDR2 FYNNEI. The junction had 10 bases not matched to a gene; V was cut back by 6 bases and J by 5 bases. The CDR3 sequence is 15 residues long. The CDR3 region is CASSASGQGNHEQYF. The CDR3 nucleotides read TGTGCCAGCAGCGCCTCGGGACAGGGGAATCACGAGCAGTACTTC.

The chain combines TRBV19 with TRBJ2-5; TRBD2 aligns across 7 bases. V shed 3 bases, J shed 5 bases, and the junction held 9 bases outside the gene matches. The V gene's germline CDR1 is LNHDA and CDR2 SQIVND (reference sequence). The CDR3 spans 15 residues. CDR3 region: CASSMGGVAGETQYF. For the CDR3, the DNA is TGTGCCAGTAGTATGGGGGGGGTTGCAGGCGAGACCCAGTACTTC. The complete variable domain, with remaining parts taken from reference TRBV19 and TRBJ2-5, reads DGGITQSPKYLFRKEGQNVTLSCEQNLNHDAMYWYRQDPGQGLRLIYYSQIVNDFQKGDIAEGYSVSREKKESFPLTVTSAQKNPTAFYLCASSMGGVAGETQYFGPGTRLLVL.

This rearrangement joins TRBV7-6 to TRBJ1-6; 8 nucleotides match TRBD1. Germline V gene sequence: CDR1 SGHVS, CDR2 FNYEAQ. CDR3 length equals 15 residues. The V and J ends lost 1 base and 6 bases, in that order; junction bases with no gene match: 2. CDR3 coding DNA: TGTGCCAGCAGCTTAGGTGGACAGGGTAATTCACCCCTCCACTTT. Encoded protein: CASSLGGQGNSPLHF.

This clone was seen more than once but under ten times. This chain joins TRBV7-2 and TRBJ2-2; a possible D gene is TRBD2 (7 bases). Between the trimmed V and J ends, which lost 2 bases and 4 bases, there was a span of 14 bases. The CDR3 consists of 16 residues. The germline CDR1 and CDR2 sequences are SGHTA and FQGNSA. DNA of the CDR3: TGTGCCAGCAGCTTAAGCCGGGGGGCTATCACCGGGGAGCTGTTTTTT. This gives the protein CASSLSRGAITGELFF.

The V gene is TRBV11-2, the J gene TRBJ1-1, with 11 bases matching TRBD1. The CDR3 is 14 residues long. Trimming took 1 base from V and 11 from J; bases not matched to a gene: 6. CDR1 is SGHAT and CDR2 is FQNNGV in the germline V gene. The CDR3 DNA reads TGTGCCAGCAGCTTAGGAGGGACAGGGGGGGGTGCTTTCTTT. Its protein is CASSLGGTGGGAFF.

J is TRBJ1-1 and V is TRBV10-3, with D hard to call. Germline CDR1 reads ENHRY; CDR2 reads SYGVKD. V was clipped by 0 bases and J by 4 bases, with 15 bases between them. The CDR3 totals 16 residues. The CDR3 sequence: CAISESWQEDSTEAFF. The CDR3 DNA reads as TGTGCCATCAGTGAGTCTTGGCAGGAGGATAGCACTGAAGCTTTCTTT.

The chain joins TRBV11-2 to TRBJ1-6; TRBD1 matches at 11 bases. CDR3 length equals 14 residues. Per germline, CDR1 SGHAT and CDR2 FQNNGV. V lost 5 bases, J lost 9 bases, and 3 bases stayed unmatched. This CDR3 reads CASSVGTGGSPLHF. In DNA form, the CDR3 reads TGTGCCAGCAGCGTAGGGACAGGGGGTTCACCCCTCCACTTT. Filled out from reference TRBV11-2 and TRBJ1-6, the complete variable domain reads EAGVAQSPRYKIIEKRQSVAFWCNPISGHATLYWYQQILGQGPKLLIQFQNNGVVDDSQLPKDRFSAERLKGVDSTLKIQPAKLEDSAVYLCASSVGTGGSPLHFGNGTRLTVT.

This sequence joins TRBV5-6 and TRBJ1-4; 8 bases map to TRBD1. Per the germline V gene, CDR1 is SGHDT and CDR2 is YYEEEE. The V gene end was trimmed by 2 bases and the J gene end by 8 bases; junction bases not matched to a gene: 8. The CDR3 spans 15 residues. The CDR3 DNA reads TGTGCCAGCAGCTTCGGACAGGGATATAGGGAAAAACTGTTTTTT. Translation gives CASSFGQGYREKLFF.

The chain is built from TRBV2 and TRBJ1-5; D is possibly TRBD1 (5 bases). Germline CDR1 and CDR2: SNHLY and FYNNEI. CDR3 length equals 16 residues. Trimming removed 0 bases at V and 2 bases at J, with 11 bases between. CDR3 region: CASSEALDRRNQPQHF. DNA of the CDR3: TGTGCCAGCAGTGAAGCGCTTGACAGACGCAATCAGCCCCAGCATTTT. Based on the CDR3 plus reference TRBV2 and TRBJ1-5, the full variable domain is EPEVTQTPSHQVTQMGQEVILRCVPISNHLYFYWYRQILGQKVEFLVSFYNNEISEKSEIFDDQFSVERPDGSNFTLKIRSTKLEDSAMYFCASSEALDRRNQPQHFGDGTRLSIL.

The chain carries TRBV6-5 and TRBJ2-3, with 9 nucleotides matching TRBD2. V gave up 4 bases and J gave up 2 bases; unmatched junction bases: 4. CDR1 MNHEY and CDR2 SVGAGI come from the germline V gene. The CDR3 runs to 15 residues. The CDR3 sequence: CASSSTSGYTDTQYF. As DNA, the CDR3 is TGTGCCAGCAGTTCGACTAGCGGCTACACAGATACGCAGTATTTT.